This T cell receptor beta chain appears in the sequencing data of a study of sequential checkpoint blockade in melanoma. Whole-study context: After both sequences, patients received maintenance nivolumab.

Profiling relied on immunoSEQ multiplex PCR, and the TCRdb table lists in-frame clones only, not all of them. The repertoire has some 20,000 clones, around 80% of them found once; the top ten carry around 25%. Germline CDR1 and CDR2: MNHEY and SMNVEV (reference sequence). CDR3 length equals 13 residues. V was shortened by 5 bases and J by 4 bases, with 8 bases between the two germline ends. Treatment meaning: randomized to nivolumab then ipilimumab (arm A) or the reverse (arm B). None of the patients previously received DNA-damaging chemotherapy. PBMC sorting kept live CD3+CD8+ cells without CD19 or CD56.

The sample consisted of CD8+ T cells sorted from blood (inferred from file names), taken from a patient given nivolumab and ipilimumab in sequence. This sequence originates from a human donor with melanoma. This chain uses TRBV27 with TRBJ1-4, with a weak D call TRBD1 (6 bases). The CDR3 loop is CASSKGVNEKLFF. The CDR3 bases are TGTGCCAGCAGTAAGGGGGTTAATGAAAAACTGTTTTTT.